The 14 T cell receptor beta chains reported below all come from one sample, sequenced in a study of blood T cell repertoires in COVID-19. The method was immunoSEQ multiplex PCR; TCRdb's version includes in-frame clones alone and lacks a portion of them. The table records about 240,000 clones, approximately 90% of them present only once. The sequencing sample was made of peripheral blood. The source is a middle-aged woman who had recovered from COVID-19.

The rearrangement links TRBV4-3 to TRBJ2-3; TRBD2 matches at 10 bases. V gave up 5 bases and J gave up 5 bases; unmatched junction bases: 13. Per the germline V gene, CDR1 is LGHNA and CDR2 is YSLEER. CDR3 length: 17 amino acids. The CDR3 coding sequence is TGCGCCAGCAGCTCCGGGCCTAGCGGGAGTTTTTTAGATACGCAGTATTTT. Its translation: CASSSGPSGSFLDTQYF.

For this clone: This specimen includes other DNA sequences encoding the same CDR3. This chain uses TRBV9 with TRBJ2-5; no definite D call. V gave up 0 bases and J gave up 3 bases, with 6 bases separating them. The germline V gene has CDR1 SGDLS and CDR2 YYNGEE. CDR3 length: 13 amino acids. For the CDR3, the DNA is TGTGCCAGCAGCGTAGGAGTGGAAGAGACCCAGTACTTC. Translation: CASSVGVEETQYF.

J is TRBJ2-1 and V is TRBV30; TRBD2 matches 8 bases. Germline V gives CDR1 GTSNPN, CDR2 SVGIG (reference sequence). V gave up 1 base and J gave up 4 bases; unmatched junction bases: 6. The CDR3 loop spans 15 amino acids. CDR3 DNA: TGTGCCTGGAGTGGCCCTAGCGGGTTTTACAATGAGCAGTTCTTC. It encodes CAWSGPSGFYNEQFF.

J is TRBJ1-3 and V is TRBV4-3, with a tentative D call TRBD1 (5 bases). Germline CDR1 reads LGHNA; CDR2 reads YSLEER. The CDR3 runs 16 residues. V lost 1 base and J lost 0, with 10 bases in between. The CDR3 DNA reads as TGCGCCAGCAGCCAAGCGGCAGGGAACTCTGGAAACACCATATATTTT. It encodes CASSQAAGNSGNTIYF.

The chain joins TRBV13 to TRBJ2-5, with 7 bases fitting TRBD2. The CDR3 loop spans 14 amino acids. Per germline, CDR1 PRHDT and CDR2 FYEKMQ (reference sequence). V shed 4 bases and J 3 bases; nucleotides not matched to a gene: 5. CDR3 in DNA: TGTGCCAGCAGCTCCTTCAGCGGGGAAGAGACCCAGTACTTC. Translation gives CASSSFSGEETQYF. The variable domain in full, with the rest retrieved from reference TRBV13 and TRBJ2-5, is AAGVIQSPRHLIKEKRETATLKCYPIPRHDTVYWYQQGPGQDPQFLISFYEKMQSDKGSIPDRFSAQQFSDYHSELNMSSLELGDSALYFCASSSFSGEETQYFGPGTRLLVL.

The rearrangement links TRBV5-5 to TRBJ2-1; 12 nucleotides align to TRBD2. This CDR3 region has 16 residues. Germline V CDR1 and CDR2: SGHKS, YYEKEE (reference sequence). Trimming took 4 bases from V and 6 from J; bases not matched to a gene: 8. The CDR3 here is CASSPHLAGGANEQFF. The DNA for the CDR3 is TGTGCCAGCAGCCCACACCTAGCGGGAGGGGCCAATGAGCAGTTCTTC.

This clone appeared once. This chain connects TRBV5-6 to TRBJ2-1, with D maybe TRBD2 (5 bases). CDR3 length equals 13 residues. Germline lookup yields CDR1 SGHDT and CDR2 YYEEEE. V shed 2 bases and J shed 9 bases, with 12 bases lying between them. CDR3 in DNA: TGTGCCAGCAGCTTTGAGGGTTTGGGTGAGCAGTTCTTC. Translation gives CASSFEGLGEQFF.

The rearrangement links TRBV28 to TRBJ1-1, with a weak D call TRBD1 (5 bases). V lost 8 bases and J lost 1, with 14 bases in between. Germline CDR1 is MDHEN and CDR2 is SYDVKM. This CDR3 has 14 amino acids. The chain's CDR3 is CASSASGRNTEAFF. For the CDR3, the DNA is TGTGCCAGCTCCGCCTCAGGGCGGAACACTGAAGCTTTCTTT.

Worth noting for this clone: The junction departs from germline at one end; a sequencing error may be responsible. The rearrangement links TRBV7-7 to TRBJ1-1, with a possible D match to TRBD1 (5 bases). Germline lookup yields CDR1 SSHAT and CDR2 FNYEAQ (reference sequence). The CDR3 runs 15 residues. The CDR3 nucleotides read TGTGCTAGCAGCCCAGTGGGGGGGGTGGGCACTGAAGCTTTCTTT. This codes for CASSPVGGVGTEAFF.

The chain has TRBV19 and TRBJ1-2, with a weak D call TRBD1 (5 bases). Germline V lookup: CDR1 LNHDA, CDR2 SQIVND (reference sequence). This CDR3 region has 14 residues. V was trimmed by 4 bases and J by 6 bases, leaving 15 bases between them. The DNA for the CDR3 is TGTGCCAGTAGTACCACCTGGGGGGAGGATGGCTACACCTTC. Protein sequence: CASSTTWGEDGYTF. Drawing the rest from reference TRBV19 and TRBJ1-2, the complete variable domain is DGGITQSPKYLFRKEGQNVTLSCEQNLNHDAMYWYRQDPGQGLRLIYYSQIVNDFQKGDIAEGYSVSREKKESFPLTVTSAQKNPTAFYLCASSTTWGEDGYTFGSGTRLTVV.

This clone is a singleton in its sample. The rearrangement joins TRBV9 to TRBJ1-1; a possible D gene is TRBD1 (6 bases). Germline CDR1 and CDR2: SGDLS and YYNGEE. The V end lost 3 bases, the J end lost 0 bases, and 24 bases lay between the germline ends. The CDR3 runs to 19 residues. DNA for the CDR3: TGTGCCAGCAGCGCCGACCCACGCGGGGGGCGAGTGGTGAACACTGAAGCTTTCTTT. It specifies CASSADPRGGRVVNTEAFF. The full variable domain, rest sourced from reference TRBV9 and TRBJ1-1, is DSGVTQTPKHLITATGQRVTLRCSPRSGDLSVYWYQQSLDQGLQFLIQYYNGEERAKGNILERFSAQQFPDLHSELNLSSLELGDSALYFCASSADPRGGRVVNTEAFFGQGTRLTVV.

CDR3 sequence (DNA): TGTGCCACCAGTGCGGCGGGGGCAGGATGGCAGCCCCAGCATTTT. This codes for CATSAAGAGWQPQHF. V and J are TRBV24-1 and TRBJ1-5, with D perhaps matching TRBD1 (6 bases). The germline V gene encodes CDR1 KGHDR and CDR2 SFDVKD. V lost 5 bases to trimming and J lost 7 bases, with 17 bases between them. CDR3 length: 15 residues.

The chain recombines TRBV7-2 with TRBJ2-7, with 11 nucleotides matching TRBD2. The germline V gene encodes CDR1 SGHTA and CDR2 FQGNSA. V was pared by 5 bases and J by 4 bases, with 4 bases of the junction left unmatched. The CDR3 is 14 amino acids. CDR3 bases: TGTGCCAGCAGCCAACTAGCGGGAGTGTACGAGCAGTACTTC. This codes for CASSQLAGVYEQYF.

The chain's CDR3 is CASSYRTGELFF. The CDR3 DNA reads as TGTGCCAGCAGTTACCGCACCGGGGAGCTGTTTTTT. V and J are TRBV6-5 and TRBJ2-2; D ambiguous. V was shortened by 2 bases and J by 4 bases, with 2 bases between the two germline ends. CDR1 is MNHEY, CDR2 SVGAGI, per germline. This CDR3 has 12 amino acids.